This T cell receptor (beta chain) was obtained from a study of molecular identifiers for immune sequencing clone quantification. A single record per CDR3 protein comes from TCRdb applying MiXCR to the PCR reads. This sample has fewer than 350,000 distinct CDR3 sequences, with under 25% found just once. The sample holds many counts of this clonotype. Its target is not known. Germline V CDR1 and CDR2: LGHNT, FRNRAP. The germline V and J ends were trimmed by 7 bases and 8 bases, with 9 bases remaining between them. The CDR3 spans 11 residues. With 10%, 30% or 50% of RNA, about 20,000 to 1,100,000 naive CD8 T cells were sequenced. The study, taken as a whole, reports: Jurkat TCR RNA spiked in from one cell could reportedly be detected among some 980,000 naive cells. Effector cells kept over 99% of their molecules in clones above 20 RNA copies, while naive cells kept under 1% there.

What was sequenced was naive CD8+ T cells from blood, with Jurkat cell RNA spiked in. Subset denoted: FACS-sorted CD8+CD4-CCR7+CD45RA+ naive T cells. This clonotype was sampled from a human donor in good health. Some libraries in this study had Jurkat cell RNA spiked in. The chain employs TRBV12-5 and TRBJ2-1, with D hard to call. In DNA, the CDR3 is TGTGCTAGTGTACTTGTGGATGAGCAGTTCTTC. It yields the protein CASVLVDEQFF.